Listed here are 16 T cell receptor beta chains from one sample, sequenced in a study of blood T cell repertoires in COVID-19. Sequencing used immunoSEQ multiplex PCR; TCRdb keeps in-frame clones, though not all of them. The table shows about 240,000 clones, with about 80% occurring only once. The sequenced material came from peripheral blood. These receptors were taken from a man aged 25 to 40 who had recovered from COVID-19.

This chain links TRBV5-4 with TRBJ2-1; TRBD1 matches at 7 bases. From germline, CDR1 is SGHNT and CDR2 YYREEE (reference sequence). Trimming cost V 3 bases and J 3 bases; bases outside gene matches: 9. The CDR3 length is 16 residues. The CDR3 coding sequence is TGTGCCAGCAGCTGGGCAACAGGGGCAAACTACAATGAGCAGTTCTTC. It codes for CASSWATGANYNEQFF.

The V call is TRBV18, the J call TRBJ1-1, with D hard to call. Deletions cut 0 bases from V and 5 bases from J, with 7 bases between. This CDR3 comprises 13 residues. CDR1 is KGHSH, CDR2 LQKENI, per germline. The DNA for the CDR3 is TGTGCCAGCTCACCACCGGCGGAGACTGAAGCTTTCTTT. Translating gives CASSPPAETEAFF.

J is TRBJ2-1 and V is TRBV2; D is unresolved. This CDR3 has 12 amino acids. V was trimmed by 7 bases and J by 6 bases, leaving 10 bases between them. The germline gives CDR1 SNHLY, CDR2 FYNNEI. CDR3 region: CASNQLPNEQFF. The DNA of the CDR3 is TGTGCCAGCAACCAACTACCCAATGAGCAGTTCTTC.

This chain connects TRBV9 to TRBJ1-4; possible D gene TRBD1, 5 bases. This CDR3 region has 14 residues. Germline V gene sequence: CDR1 SGDLS, CDR2 YYNGEE. Trimming left V 2 bases short and J 7 bases short, with 12 bases between. The CDR3 sequence: CASSVGMDTEKLFF. For the CDR3, the DNA is TGTGCCAGCAGCGTTGGCATGGACACTGAAAAACTGTTTTTT.

The V and J genes are TRBV28 and TRBJ1-2; 11 nucleotides match TRBD1. Germline V gene data show CDR1 as MDHEN and CDR2 as SYDVKM. The CDR3 spans 16 residues. With V trimmed by 3 bases and J by 1 base, 4 bases remained unmatched. In DNA form, the CDR3 reads TGTGCCAGCAGTTTCGGGACAGGGGGAGATAACTATGGCTACACCTTC. It translates to CASSFGTGGDNYGYTF.

The chain links TRBV15 to TRBJ2-3; 12 bases line up with TRBD2. This CDR3 region has 16 residues. V lost 3 bases to trimming and J lost 3 bases; unmatched junction nucleotides: 4. Looked up from germline, CDR1 is LNHNV and CDR2 is YYDKDF (reference sequence). CDR3 in DNA: TGTGCCACCAGCAGCCTAGCGGGGGGGATTACAGATACGCAGTATTTT. Encoded protein: CATSSLAGGITDTQYF.

The chain carries TRBV5-6 and TRBJ2-1, with 8 bases fitting TRBD1. With V trimmed by 0 bases and J by 5 bases, 13 bases remained unmatched. The germline V gene has CDR1 SGHDT and CDR2 YYEEEE. The CDR3 covers 18 residues. In DNA, the CDR3 is TGTGCCAGCAGCTTGGCCAAACGGCAGGGGGCCCCTGACAATGAGCAGTTCTTC. It specifies CASSLAKRQGAPDNEQFF.

This clone occurred many times. This rearrangement joins TRBV5-8 to TRBJ1-2, with 7 bases identical to TRBD1. Germline CDR1 and CDR2: SGHTS and YDEGEE. V lost 2 bases to trimming and J lost 1 base; unmatched junction nucleotides: 2. The CDR3 has 14 amino acids. CDR3 sequence reads: CASSLQGINYGYTF. The CDR3 nucleotides are TGTGCCAGCAGCTTACAGGGGATTAACTATGGCTACACCTTC.

The CDR3 coding sequence is TGTGCCAGTAGTCCCCGGGACAGAGGATATAATTCACCCCTCCACTTT. Residues: CASSPRDRGYNSPLHF. V gene TRBV19 combines with J gene TRBJ1-6; 7 bases are shared with TRBD1. Per germline, CDR1 LNHDA and CDR2 SQIVND (reference sequence). V shed 5 bases and J 4 bases; nucleotides not matched to a gene: 8. The CDR3 runs to 16 residues.

In its sample, this clone was seen a few times. The V and J genes are TRBV5-5 and TRBJ1-5, with D unclear. The V and J ends lost 0 bases and 8 bases respectively, with 9 bases between them. Germline V lookup: CDR1 SGHKS, CDR2 YYEKEE (reference sequence). There are 13 residues in the CDR3. The CDR3 protein is CASSLGPREPQHF. The DNA of the CDR3 is TGTGCCAGCAGCTTGGGACCGCGGGAGCCCCAGCATTTT.

J is TRBJ2-1 and V is TRBV24-1; maybe TRBD1 (6 bases). Germline CDR1 and CDR2: KGHDR and SFDVKD. V was cut by 2 bases and J by 9 bases, with 10 bases left in between. This CDR3 contains 13 residues. The CDR3 DNA reads TGTGCCACCAGTGATTCCCGAGGGGGTGAGCAGTTCTTC. Amino acids: CATSDSRGGEQFF.

This clone was seen a few times. The genes are TRBV27 and TRBJ2-1, with TRBD1 matching over 8 bases. From germline, CDR1 is MNHEY and CDR2 SMNVEV (reference sequence). CDR3 length: 15 amino acids. Trimming removed 6 bases from V and 8 bases from J; junction bases left unmatched: 12. DNA of the CDR3: TGTGCCAGCAGCCAATCGGGGACAGGTAATTATGAGCAGTTCTTC. Protein sequence: CASSQSGTGNYEQFF.

The chain is built from TRBV7-2 and TRBJ1-1; D might be TRBD1 (6 bases). Between the trimmed V and J ends, which lost 6 bases and 3 bases, there was a span of 14 bases. CDR1 and CDR2 (germline): SGHTA, FQGNSA. The CDR3 loop spans 14 amino acids. The CDR3 sequence: CASSPQGVYTEAFF. The CDR3 nucleotides are TGTGCCAGCAGTCCACAGGGAGTATACACTGAAGCTTTCTTT.

V usage is TRBV25-1 and J usage is TRBJ2-2; TRBD1 is a possible D gene (5 bases). The germline V gene encodes CDR1 MGHDK and CDR2 SYGVNS. The V end lost 4 bases, the J end lost 8 bases, and 11 bases lay between the germline ends. The CDR3 is 13 residues long. CDR3 nucleotide sequence: TGTGCCAGCAGTGGGCAGGGTTCTGGGGAGCTGTTTTTT. Protein: CASSGQGSGELFF.

The rearrangement joins TRBV28 to TRBJ2-7, with D possibly matching TRBD1 (5 bases). V was trimmed by 5 bases and J by 1 base, leaving 12 bases between them. This CDR3 region has 14 residues. The germline CDR1 and CDR2 sequences are MDHEN and SYDVKM. The DNA of the CDR3 is TGTGCCAGCAGTAACCACCAGGGATCCTACGAGCAGTACTTC. Translating gives CASSNHQGSYEQYF.

The chain is built from TRBV10-3 and TRBJ2-3; D perhaps matches TRBD1 (5 bases). This CDR3 contains 12 residues. V was pared by 9 bases and J by 0 bases, with 7 bases between. From germline, CDR1 is ENHRY and CDR2 SYGVKD. The CDR3 sequence: CAIRGSTDTQYF. The CDR3 region has the DNA TGTGCCATTAGGGGAAGCACAGATACGCAGTATTTT.